This record looks at one TCR beta chain sequence and its context. V lost 5 bases, J lost 7 bases, and 4 bases stayed unmatched. The CDR3 contains 14 residues. Germline V gene data show CDR1 as KGHSH and CDR2 as LQKENI. The data belong to a study of blood T cell repertoires in COVID-19. This table comes from immunoSEQ multiplex PCR, and its TCRdb copy is limited to in-frame clones, with some not included. The sample contains roughly 250,000 clones, roughly 87% of which appear only once. This clonotype originated in a woman aged 25 to 39 with acute or convalescent COVID-19. V is TRBV18 and J is TRBJ1-5; 11 positions match TRBD1. Source material: peripheral blood. The CDR3 DNA sequence: TGTGCCAGCTCAGGACAGGGGGCACGGCAGCCCCAGCATTTT. Protein sequence: CASSGQGARQPQHF.